A single sample gave rise to the 3 T cell receptor beta chains below, sequenced in a study of shared clonotypes between healthy human individuals. Sequenced by immunoSEQ multiplex PCR; TCRdb stores in-frame clones only, minus some. The top ten hold roughly 13% of the sample, which has hundreds of thousands of clones, over 60% seen once. Sequencing was carried out using PBMCs. The receptors shown here come from a woman aged 40-49 years in good health. Some clones in this sample may be carry-over from other donors' samples.

This chain joins TRBV2 and TRBJ2-1, with a weak D call TRBD2 (6 bases). This CDR3 is built from 13 residues. The V end was cut by 5 bases, the J end by 7 bases, with 12 bases between. CDR1 and CDR2 from the germline V gene are SNHLY and FYNNEI. The CDR3 nucleotides read TGTGCCAGCAGTTCGGGACTCCTAAATGAGCAGTTCTTC. Its protein is CASSSGLLNEQFF. Full variable domain (outside the CDR3, taken from reference TRBV2 and TRBJ2-1): EPEVTQTPSHQVTQMGQEVILRCVPISNHLYFYWYRQILGQKVEFLVSFYNNEISEKSEIFDDQFSVERPDGSNFTLKIRSTKLEDSAMYFCASSSGLLNEQFFGPGTRLTVL.

The chain combines TRBV19 with TRBJ1-2; D is possibly TRBD1 (6 bases). The CDR3 length is 13 residues. CDR1 LNHDA and CDR2 SQIVND come from the germline V gene (reference sequence). The V gene lost 3 bases and the J gene lost 6 bases, with 11 bases spanning the gap. The CDR3 spells CASSIGRGDGYTF. CDR3 in DNA: TGTGCCAGTAGTATTGGCAGGGGTGATGGCTACACCTTC.

The chain employs TRBV2 and TRBJ1-5; no firm D call. The V and J ends lost 0 bases and 0 bases respectively, with 3 bases between them. The CDR3 loop spans 14 amino acids. Germline CDR1 SNHLY, CDR2 FYNNEI. This CDR3 is CASSEANSNQPQHF. CDR3 DNA sequence: TGTGCCAGCAGTGAAGCGAATAGCAATCAGCCCCAGCATTTT.